Below are 6 T cell receptor beta chains sequenced from a single sample in a study of CD8 T cells in ankylosing spondylitis. Each CDR3 protein is one row after TCRdb ran MiXCR on the 5' RACE reads. Here the sample spans 250,000 to 350,000 distinct CDR3 sequences, about a fifth being singletons. Sequenced input: blood, either unsorted or a sorted T cell fraction (not recorded which). These receptor sequences come from a female donor with ankylosing spondylitis or in good health (not recorded which).

This sequence joins TRBV11-1 and TRBJ2-1; D is undetermined. The CDR3 runs to 15 residues. Deletions cut 1 base from V and 8 bases from J, with 15 bases between. CDR1 is SGHAT, CDR2 FQDESV, per germline (reference sequence). The CDR3 nucleotides are TGTGCCAGCAGCTTAGGTACAGAGTTCGGTGATGAGCAGTTCTTC. Translating it yields CASSLGTEFGDEQFF.

This clonotype occurred a few times. The V gene is TRBV6-1, the J gene TRBJ2-4; no definite D call. This CDR3 is 17 amino acids long. The V gene's germline CDR1 is MNHNS and CDR2 SASEGT. Trimming pared 3 bases from V and 0 bases from J, leaving 15 bases between. This CDR3 reads CASSDSAALGAKNIQYF. CDR3 nucleotide sequence: TGTGCCAGCAGTGATTCCGCAGCCCTTGGAGCCAAAAACATTCAGTACTTC.

This clonotype was seen a few times. The gene calls are TRBV20-1 and TRBJ2-2; possible D gene TRBD2, 5 bases. The germline V gene has CDR1 DFQATT and CDR2 SNEGSKA (reference sequence). V shed 0 bases and J shed 1 base, with 15 bases lying between them. The CDR3 runs 17 residues. CDR3 residues: CSARERTRGWNTGELFF. CDR3 nucleotides: TGCAGTGCTAGAGAACGCACACGCGGGTGGAACACCGGGGAGCTGTTTTTT.

This clonotype was observed at least ten times. This CDR3 is CASSLADGYSPLHF. CDR3 bases: TGTGCCAGCAGTTTGGCGGATGGATATTCACCCCTCCACTTT. The V call is TRBV12-3 or TRBV12-4, the J call TRBJ1-6; D is ambiguous. CDR3 length equals 14 residues. Trimming removed 3 bases from V and 8 bases from J, with 11 bases in between.

Only a few counts were recorded for this clonotype. This chain connects TRBV7-9 to TRBJ2-7; the match to TRBD2 covers 7 bases. After removal of 5 bases from V and 4 bases from J, the junction contained 11 bases not matched to a gene. Germline lookup yields CDR1 SEHNR and CDR2 FQNEAQ (reference sequence). There are 15 residues in the CDR3. CDR3 loop: CASSPREGRGYEQYF. The CDR3 bases are TGTGCCAGCAGCCCTAGGGAGGGCCGAGGTTACGAGCAGTACTTC.

In its sample, this clonotype was seen a few times. One end of the junction is discordant with germline, which a read error may explain. The chain couples TRBV10-3 to TRBJ1-2; the D gene is possibly TRBD1 (5 bases). The CDR3 extends over 17 amino acids. Germline CDR1 is ENHRY and CDR2 is SYGVKD. CDR3 in amino acids: CATSWGEIRTAASGYTF. CDR3 in DNA: TGTGCCACCAGTTGGGGGGAAATACGGACGGCGGCGTCCGGCTACACCTTC.